This T cell receptor (beta chain) was sequenced during a study of T cell repertoires in cytomegalovirus infection (dated by TCRdb to about 2019). In terms of the full investigation: Donor HLA type was relevant to the analysis, as public TCR beta signatures indicated carriage of CMV infection together with the matching HLA type.

General study outcomes and caveats: In the ex vivo response, HLA-C-restricted CMV-specific TCR beta clonotypes were dominant, and in two of eight donors the single most frequent clonotype came from this HLA-C-restricted group. In both this cohort and an independent cohort of 352 donors, the cumulative frequency of public TCR beta family members distinguished carriers of CMV infection plus the relevant HLA type.

Remarks on this clonotype: No cognate antigen has been identified for it. Per-base qualities were not stored, and no clone one base away is much larger.

The sample was run on an Illumina HiSeq 1500. In TCRdb, the public reads were trimmed at Q25 with fastp and aligned with MiXCR, with productive beta chains retained. Every distinct CDR3 protein forms one entry, paired with its most common genes and DNA. This sample comprises fewer than 300,000 distinct CDR3 sequences, 20% to 30% of them detected only once. 11% to 15% of the sample is taken by the ten largest. V and J lose 1 base and 5 bases, and a span of 12 bases separates them. Looking up the germline V gene (reference sequence) yields CDR1 SEHNR and CDR2 FQNEAQ. The CDR3 runs 14 amino acids, cysteine and phenylalanine included. Just CDR3 DNA is preserved here, 42 bases in frame from base 1.

The chain uses TRBV7-9 and TRBJ2-7, and perhaps TRBD1 as D gene, on 6 matching bases. This sequence was found in a human donor in good health (CMV status not recorded). Some clones in this sample may be carry-over from other donors' samples. Sequencing used PBMCs. The CDR3 in this case is CASSLGTGYNEQYF. The sequence in DNA is TGTGCCAGCAGCTTAGGAACAGGGTACAACGAGCAGTACTTC.